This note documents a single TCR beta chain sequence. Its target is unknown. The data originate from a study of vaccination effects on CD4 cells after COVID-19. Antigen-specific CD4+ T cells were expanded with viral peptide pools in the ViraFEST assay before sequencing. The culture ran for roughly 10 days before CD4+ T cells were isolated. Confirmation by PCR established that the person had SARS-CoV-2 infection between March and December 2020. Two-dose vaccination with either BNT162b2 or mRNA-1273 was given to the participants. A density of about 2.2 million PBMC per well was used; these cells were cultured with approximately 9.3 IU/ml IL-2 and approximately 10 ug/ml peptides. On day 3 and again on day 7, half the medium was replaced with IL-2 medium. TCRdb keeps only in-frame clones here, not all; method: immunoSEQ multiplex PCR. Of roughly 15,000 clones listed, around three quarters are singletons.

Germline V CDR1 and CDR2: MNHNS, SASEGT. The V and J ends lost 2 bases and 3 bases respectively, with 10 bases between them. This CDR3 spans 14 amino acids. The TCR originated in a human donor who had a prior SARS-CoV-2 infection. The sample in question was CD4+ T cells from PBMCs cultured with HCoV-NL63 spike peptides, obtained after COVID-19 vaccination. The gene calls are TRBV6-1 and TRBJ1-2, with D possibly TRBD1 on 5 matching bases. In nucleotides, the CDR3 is TGTGCCAGCAGTGAAAACGGGGCCCACTATGGCTACACCTTC. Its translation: CASSENGAHYGYTF.